The clone carrying this T cell receptor (beta chain) was detected once. This specimen comes from a study of blood T cell repertoires in COVID-19. Overall study: COVID-19 samples from acute and convalescent phases originated in the United States, Italy and Spain.

This CDR3 spans 14 amino acids. The germline V and J ends were trimmed by 6 bases and 6 bases, with 12 bases remaining between them. Germline V lookup: CDR1 MNHEY, CDR2 SMNVEV (reference sequence). Sequencing was performed with immunoSEQ multiplex PCR; in TCRdb, only in-frame clones are kept and a portion is missing. The sample shows 350,000 to 450,000 clones, roughly four fifths of them seen only once. Ages ranged from roughly 18 to 100 years, with residence in approximately 25 US areas. Sequencing input: PBMCs or T cells enriched from blood (not recorded which). The receptor was derived from a woman in her forties or fifties who had recovered from COVID-19. The chain links TRBV27 to TRBJ1-6, with D possibly being TRBD1 (5 bases). The CDR3 DNA follows: TGTGCCAGCAGCCGCAGGGAAGGTAATTCACCCCTCCACTTT. As protein: CASSRREGNSPLHF.